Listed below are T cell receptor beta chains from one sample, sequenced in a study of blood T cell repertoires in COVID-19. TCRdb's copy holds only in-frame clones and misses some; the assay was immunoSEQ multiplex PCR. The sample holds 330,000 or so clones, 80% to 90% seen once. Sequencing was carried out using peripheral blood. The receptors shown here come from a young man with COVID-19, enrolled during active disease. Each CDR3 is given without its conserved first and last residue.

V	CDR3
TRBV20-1	SAKRGGGYT
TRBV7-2	ASSSGGLDTDTQY
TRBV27	ASSPGTARLLNTGELF
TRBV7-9	ASRQQGAGGSEAF
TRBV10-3	AIKSGRSGRLRTDTQY
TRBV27	ASRQGASGYT
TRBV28	ASSSGTPKNIQY
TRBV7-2	ASSGRTALTDTQY
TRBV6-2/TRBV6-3	ASSPRQGWADTQY
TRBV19	ASSWTSGNTGELF
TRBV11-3	ASSTDRNTGELF
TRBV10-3	AISDPGGGLGQPQH
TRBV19	ASSRRPGTSGRDSYNEQF
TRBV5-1	ASSLGGAPYEQY
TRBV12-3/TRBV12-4	ASAGAVGNTIY
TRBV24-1	ATSDSVRIEQF
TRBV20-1	SASSGGLNYGYT
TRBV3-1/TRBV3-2	ASSRSSGGTDTQY
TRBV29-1	SVEGQGLGSYNEQF
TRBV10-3	ATTGHDNQPQH
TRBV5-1	ASSLDAQVASGGGEQF
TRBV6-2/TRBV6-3	ASSYQGPGYT
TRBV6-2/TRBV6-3	ASSSITGTGVGYT
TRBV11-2	ASSFVSGGSSYNEQF
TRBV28	ATGQGRYGYT
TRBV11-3	ASSPPPTGTGRDSPLH
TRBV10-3	AISPDRGNQPQH
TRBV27	ASSLGQGPQETQY
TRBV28	ASSSHPGSTGGPNYGYT
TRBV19	ASETGDTQY
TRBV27	ASSLAELSYGYT
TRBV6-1	ASSEGGQGAF
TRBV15	ATSRAIGTGLDQPQH
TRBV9	ASSPRGQGERDTQY
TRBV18	ASSPRTSGADTGELF
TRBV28	ASRTGPGRPGTGAYEQY
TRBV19	ASSFQTGGLYEQY
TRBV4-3	ASSPEGGQLNTEAF
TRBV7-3	ASSLRASGDTGELF
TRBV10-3	AISEPPTRKGLATDTQY
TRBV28	ASSSIGTGGDGGGYT
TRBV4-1	ASSQADRGGNTIY
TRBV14	ASSQEPPGQGGGYT